The 9 T cell receptor beta chains presented below share a single source sample, sequenced in a study of blood T cell dynamics during melanoma immunotherapy. Clones were sequenced by immunoSEQ multiplex PCR, and TCRdb holds only the in-frame ones, with some missing. In the table there are some 9,300 clones, about 90% of which are singletons. The time point is: pre-treatment baseline. The sequences come from blood, collected from a patient treated with checkpoint blockade. Receptors originate from a human donor with melanoma.

V gene TRBV7-2 combines with J gene TRBJ2-7; 7 bases map to TRBD1. Germline V gives CDR1 SGHTA, CDR2 FQGNSA. Unmatched junction bases numbered 5, after V lost 1 base and J lost 5 bases. This CDR3 has 14 amino acids. This chain's CDR3 is CASSLGRGGDEQYF. As DNA, the CDR3 is TGTGCCAGCAGCTTAGGGAGAGGGGGCGACGAGCAGTACTTC.

V gene TRBV15 combines with J gene TRBJ2-5, with a possible D match to TRBD2 (6 bases). The CDR3 sequence is 15 residues long. Between the trimmed V and J ends, which lost 4 bases and 2 bases, there was a span of 14 bases. Germline loops: CDR1 LNHNV, CDR2 YYDKDF (reference sequence). The CDR3 DNA reads as TGTGCCACCAGCACCGGGCGGGCGGGGCAAGAGACCCAGTACTTC. Translated: CATSTGRAGQETQYF.

The V and J genes are TRBV27 and TRBJ2-6; 8 bases are a match to TRBD2. Germline CDR1 reads MNHEY; CDR2 reads SMNVEV (reference sequence). The CDR3 contains 19 residues. With 5 bases clipped from V and 0 bases from J, the junction kept 12 bases outside the gene matches. The CDR3 region is CASSPNGGVESSGANVLTF. The CDR3 DNA reads TGTGCCAGCAGTCCCAACGGGGGGGTCGAGAGCTCTGGGGCCAACGTCCTGACTTTC.

The chain recombines TRBV27 with TRBJ2-5; the match to TRBD2 covers 7 bases. The J call is doubtful: the DNA matches TRBJ2-7 better. CDR1 is MNHEY and CDR2 is SMNVEV in the germline V gene (reference sequence). The CDR3 has 13 amino acids. The CDR3 reads CASSRDYAYEQYF. In DNA form, the CDR3 reads TGTGCCAGCAGCCGGGACTACGCCTACGAGCAGTACTTC.

The CDR3: CASIGDRGGGNQPQHF. In nucleotides, the CDR3 is TGCGCCAGCATTGGAGACAGGGGGGGCGGCAATCAGCCCCAGCATTTT. The chain couples TRBV23-1 to TRBJ1-5; 9 nucleotides line up with TRBD1. TRBV23-1 is classed as an ORF, of uncertain function. After removal of 7 bases from V and 2 bases from J, the junction contained 9 bases not matched to a gene. The CDR3 is made up of 16 amino acids.

The rearrangement joins TRBV28 to TRBJ1-2; a possible D gene is TRBD1 (6 bases). V lost 3 bases and J lost 8, with 10 bases in between. Germline V lookup: CDR1 MDHEN, CDR2 SYDVKM. CDR3 length: 12 residues. The CDR3 nucleotides are TGTGCCAGCAGTTTGGGGGGCCGAGGCTACACCTTC. The encoded protein is CASSLGGRGYTF.

This chain joins TRBV4-1 and TRBJ2-7; 7 bases are shared with TRBD2. Per the germline V gene, CDR1 is MGHRA and CDR2 is YSYEKL. The CDR3 runs 16 residues. J was trimmed by 0 bases and V by 4 bases; bases with no gene match: 9. The CDR3: CASSPGGGRSSYEQYF. DNA of the CDR3: TGCGCCAGCAGCCCGGGGGGAGGCCGAAGCTCCTACGAGCAGTACTTC.

This CDR3 is CASSFGDQETQYF. Written as DNA, the CDR3 is TGTGCCAGCAGTTTTGGGGACCAAGAGACCCAGTACTTC. The chain combines TRBV28 with TRBJ2-5; D unclear. This CDR3 contains 13 residues. V was clipped by 3 bases and J by 0 bases, with 5 bases between them. The germline gives CDR1 MDHEN, CDR2 SYDVKM.

The rearrangement joins TRBV7-9 to TRBJ2-1; 10 bases line up with TRBD2. V lost 5 bases to trimming and J lost 5 bases; unmatched junction nucleotides: 9. CDR1 SEHNR and CDR2 FQNEAQ come from the germline V gene (reference sequence). The CDR3 sequence is 16 residues long. The CDR3 protein is CASSPRLAGAHNEQFF. CDR3 nucleotide sequence: TGTGCCAGCAGCCCCCGGCTAGCGGGAGCCCACAATGAGCAGTTCTTC.